Presented here are 21 T cell receptor beta chains from one specimen sequenced in a study of kidney transplant recipient with SARS-CoV-2 infection. TCRdb independently ran MiXCR on the reads; one entry per CDR3 protein. The sample includes about 240,000 distinct CDR3 sequences, 25% to 35% seen only once; the top ten take 6% to 8.5%. The sequencing used a blood sample, collected at baseline and between days 110 and 120 from a kidney transplant recipient. The receptors derive from a young adult male patient who had COVID-19 and was a kidney transplant recipient. Some T cells may be transferred from the graft donor.

For this clonotype: Just one base apart from a much larger clone, this may be a read error. V gene TRBV7-9 combines with J gene TRBJ1-5; no clear D gene. There are 14 residues in the CDR3. Germline V gene sequence: CDR1 SEHNR, CDR2 FQNEAQ (reference sequence). This chain's CDR3 is CASNLDTISQPQHF. The CDR3 DNA is TGTGCCAGCAACTTAGATACAATCAGTCAGCCCCAGCATTTT.

Points on this clonotype: A much larger clonotype is one base distant, so this may be a read error. The CDR3: CASSFHPTTVFGQGEYF. For the CDR3, the DNA is TGTGCCAGCAGTTTCCATCCCACCACCGTCTTCGGACAGGGGGAGTACTTC. V gene TRBV6-5 combines with J gene TRBJ2-7; TRBD1 agrees at 10 bases. CDR3 length equals 17 residues. CDR1 MNHEY and CDR2 SVGAGI come from the germline V gene. Unmatched junction bases numbered 20, after V lost 4 bases and J lost 11 bases.

As for this clonotype: A much larger clone differs from this one at a single base, so this may be a read error. J is TRBJ2-7 and V is TRBV29-1; TRBD2 aligns across 10 bases. With V trimmed by 4 bases and J by 7 bases, 13 bases remained unmatched. Germline CDR1 is SQVTM and CDR2 is ANQGSEA. This CDR3 contains 15 residues. In nucleotides, the CDR3 is TGCAGCGTTGTAACTAGCGGGACTATAAGCGGAGAGCAGTACTTC. It yields the protein CSVVTSGTISGEQYF.

The chain employs TRBV2 and TRBJ2-1; 7 nucleotides line up with TRBD1. CDR3 length: 15 residues. The germline V gene encodes CDR1 SNHLY and CDR2 FYNNEI. V trimming: 4 bases; J trimming: 7 bases; junction bases outside the gene matches: 10. The CDR3 DNA is TGTGCCAGCAGTGGATGGCCAGGGGGTTTGAATGAGCAGTTCTTC. Encoded protein: CASSGWPGGLNEQFF.

To note about this clonotype: One base away lies a much larger clone, so this may be a sequencing read error. The CDR3 sequence: CASSVLAGDGVGQFF. DNA of the CDR3: TGTGCCAGCAGTGTACTAGCGGGAGACGGGGTTGGGCAGTTCTTC. The chain recombines TRBV6-5 with TRBJ2-1; the match to TRBD2 covers 11 bases. V was clipped by 5 bases and J by 12 bases; unmatched bases: 12. The CDR3 covers 15 residues. Germline CDR1 reads MNHEY; CDR2 reads SVGAGI.

Points on this clonotype: A much larger clone differs by one base, so this may be a read error. The chain joins TRBV11-2 to TRBJ2-7; no reliable D call. This CDR3 has 11 amino acids. Germline V lookup: CDR1 SGHAT, CDR2 FQNNGV. V was clipped by 1 base and J by 12 bases, with 10 bases between them. The CDR3, as DNA: TGTGCCAGCAGCTTAGGTAGGAGTAGGTACTTC. The encoded protein is CASSLGRSRYF.

This clonotype was detected ten times or more. The rearrangement links TRBV11-3 to TRBJ2-1; D uncertain. V was clipped by 5 bases and J by 6 bases, with 11 bases between them. Germline V gene sequence: CDR1 SGHNT, CDR2 YENEEA. This CDR3 contains 13 residues. The CDR3 here is CASSQKSGNEQFF. CDR3 sequence (DNA): TGTGCCAGCAGCCAAAAATCGGGCAATGAGCAGTTCTTC.

This clonotype has more than one count but fewer than ten. This rearrangement joins TRBV12-3 or TRBV12-4 to TRBJ2-3; no clear D. The CDR3 is 14 residues long. The V end was cut by 2 bases, the J end by 1 base, with 7 bases between. CDR3 nucleotide sequence: TGTGCCAGCAGTTTACGACCCGGCACAGATACGCAGTATTTT. Its translation: CASSLRPGTDTQYF.

Concerning this clonotype: A read error may be the cause here, since a much bigger clone is one base away. The gene calls are TRBV11-2 and TRBJ2-3; a possible D gene is TRBD1 (5 bases). Matching the DNA end better, TRBJ2-7 makes the J call doubtful. This CDR3 has 14 amino acids. Germline CDR1 SGHAT, CDR2 FQNNGV. CDR3 loop: CASIVLCRVYEQYF. CDR3 in DNA: TGTGCCAGCATCGTTCTATGCAGGGTCTACGAGCAGTACTTC.

The chain employs TRBV7-2 and TRBJ2-4, with 9 bases fitting TRBD1. Germline assignment: CDR1 SGHTA and CDR2 FQGNSA. The V gene end was trimmed by 3 bases and the J gene end by 7 bases; junction bases not matched to a gene: 7. The CDR3 covers 15 residues. CDR3 coding DNA: TGTGCCAGCAGCTTCCCGGGACAGGGCGGCAACATTCAGTACTTC. Protein product: CASSFPGQGGNIQYF. Using reference TRBV7-2 and TRBJ2-4 for the parts outside the CDR3, the full variable domain is GAGVSQSPSNKVTEKGKDVELRCDPISGHTALYWYRQSLGQGLEFLIYFQGNSAPDKSGLPSDRFSAERTGGSVSTLTIQRTQQEDSAVYLCASSFPGQGGNIQYFGAGTRLSVL.

Comments on this clonotype: This may come from a read error, since a much larger clone is one base off. The rearrangement links TRBV14 to TRBJ2-7; TRBD1 aligns across 7 bases. The V gene end was trimmed by 7 bases and the J gene end by 0 bases; junction bases not matched to a gene: 9. The length of the CDR3 is 15 residues. Germline values: CDR1 SGHDN, CDR2 FVKESK. As DNA, the CDR3 is TGTGCCAGCAACAAACGGGACAGTCTCTCCTACGAGCAGTACTTC. It encodes CASNKRDSLSYEQYF. Full variable domain (rest looked up from reference TRBV14 and TRBJ2-7): EAGVTQFPSHSVIEKGQTVTLRCDPISGHDNLYWYRRVMGKEIKFLLHFVKESKQDESGMPNNRFLAERTGGTYSTLKVQPAELEDSGVYFCASNKRDSLSYEQYFGPGTRLTVT.

This chain connects TRBV24-1 to TRBJ2-3; TRBD2 is a possible D gene (6 bases). The CDR3 has 18 amino acids. Germline CDR1 and CDR2: KGHDR and SFDVKD. The V gene lost 0 bases and the J gene lost 2 bases, with 17 bases spanning the gap. The CDR3 here is CATSDLQEGDGVTDTQYF. The CDR3 DNA reads as TGTGCCACCAGTGATTTGCAGGAGGGAGACGGGGTCACAGATACGCAGTATTTT.

The sample holds many counts of this clonotype. The gene calls are TRBV28 and TRBJ1-2, with D uncertain. Germline lookup yields CDR1 MDHEN and CDR2 SYDVKM. CDR3 length: 16 amino acids. For the CDR3, the DNA is TGTGGCAGTCAAGGGTCTGATAGCCGAAAGACCTATGGCTACACCTTC. It encodes CGSQGSDSRKTYGYTF.

This clonotype has a handful of counts. The chain's CDR3 is CACRATGDTQYF. The CDR3 DNA sequence: TGTGCCTGTAGGGCAACCGGGGATACGCAGTATTTT. The chain has TRBV30 and TRBJ2-3; no reliable D call. This CDR3 has 12 amino acids. V lost 6 bases and J lost 6, with 13 bases in between. From germline, CDR1 is GTSNPN and CDR2 SVGIG (reference sequence).

This clonotype has just a few counts. The chain is built from TRBV5-1 and TRBJ2-1, with D perhaps matching TRBD2 (5 bases). The CDR3 spans 14 residues. Trimming stripped 3 bases from V and 2 bases from J, with 9 bases between. Germline values: CDR1 SGHRS, CDR2 YFSETQ. This CDR3 reads CASSSEEAYNEQFF. Written as DNA, the CDR3 is TGCGCCAGCAGCTCGGAGGAGGCCTACAATGAGCAGTTCTTC.

This clonotype was detected ten times or more. This chain links TRBV10-3 with TRBJ2-1, with unresolved D. The CDR3 is 13 amino acids. CDR1 and CDR2 from the germline V gene are ENHRY and SYGVKD. V was clipped by 6 bases and J by 6 bases, with 12 bases between them. CDR3 coding DNA: TGTGCCATCAGACAACCCGGCGGCAATGAGCAGTTCTTC. Translated: CAIRQPGGNEQFF.

This clonotype showed up many times. The chain is built from TRBV20-1 and TRBJ2-5; D possibly uses TRBD1 or TRBD2 (5 bases each). V was pared by 1 base and J by 5 bases, with 17 bases between. This CDR3 spans 15 amino acids. CDR1 is DFQATT and CDR2 is SNEGSKA in the germline V gene (reference sequence). CDR3 sequence reads: CSARGSQQGGETQYF. The CDR3 DNA sequence: TGCAGTGCTAGAGGGTCCCAGCAGGGCGGGGAGACCCAGTACTTC.

Comments on this clonotype: A much larger clonotype is one base distant, so this may be a read error. The CDR3 loop reads CARVLKVVRKNYGYTF. CDR3 bases: TGTGCCAGAGTCTTAAAAGTGGTGAGAAAGAACTATGGCTACACCTTC. The chain joins TRBV5-3 to TRBJ1-2; D gene ambiguous. Being an ORF, TRBV5-3 has a function that is uncertain. V gave up 7 bases and J gave up 2 bases, with 21 bases separating them. CDR3 length: 16 amino acids.

Comment on this clonotype: A much larger clone sits a single nucleotide away, making a read error possible. V is TRBV27 and J is TRBJ2-7, with TRBD2 as a possible D gene (7 bases). From germline, CDR1 is MNHEY and CDR2 SMNVEV (reference sequence). The length of the CDR3 is 14 residues. With 5 bases removed from V and 4 bases from J, the gap between germline ends came to 15 bases. Here the CDR3 DNA reads TGTGCCAGCAGTGTAGCCAGGGGACTATACGAGCAGTACTTC. Its protein is CASSVARGLYEQYF.

This clonotype was counted many times. The chain recombines TRBV6-2 or TRBV6-3 with TRBJ1-5; the D is unclear. Germline CDR1 MNHEY, CDR2 SVGEGT. This CDR3 has 15 residues. Trimming left V 3 bases short and J 6 bases short, with 15 bases between. Written as DNA, the CDR3 is TGTGCCAGCAGTTATCTGCCCCTTGTAGGTCAGCCCCAGCATTTT. Its protein is CASSYLPLVGQPQHF.

In this sample, this clonotype turned up many times. The rearrangement uses TRBV27 and TRBJ1-1; no reliable D call. The V end was cut by 8 bases, the J end by 0 bases, with 13 bases between. CDR3 size: 14 residues. Germline V CDR1 and CDR2: MNHEY, SMNVEV (reference sequence). CDR3 region: CASRPGNLNTEAFF. CDR3 nucleotide sequence: TGTGCCAGCCGCCCGGGCAACTTGAACACTGAAGCTTTCTTT.